The table lists the clone carrying this T cell receptor beta chain with a few counts. Germline V lookup: CDR1 SGHTA, CDR2 FQGNSA. The V and J ends lost 1 base and 1 base respectively, with 10 bases between them. The CDR3 extends over 15 amino acids. The isolated RNA, all of it, was reverse transcribed, so expressed TCRB transcripts were what got sequenced. TCRdb keeps only in-frame clones here, not all; method: immunoSEQ multiplex PCR. The sample yields 400,000 to 500,000 clones, around 14% seen once. These data come from a study of beta chain features in type 1 diabetes. The sequenced material came from naive CD4+ T cells from blood. This chain uses TRBV7-2 with TRBJ2-5, with D unresolved. The clonotype originates from a man aged 25 to 40 in good health. CDR3 nucleotides: TGTGCCAGCAGCTTAGGCTCGCTGGCCCAAGAGACCCAGTACTTC. Translation gives CASSLGSLAQETQYF. The complete variable domain, with remaining parts taken from reference TRBV7-2 and TRBJ2-5, reads GAGVSQSPSNKVTEKGKDVELRCDPISGHTALYWYRQSLGQGLEFLIYFQGNSAPDKSGLPSDRFSAERTGGSVSTLTIQRTQQEDSAVYLCASSLGSLAQETQYFGPGTRLLVL.